This is a list of T cell receptor beta chains from one sample in a study of T cell repertoires in cytomegalovirus infection. TCRdb reanalysed the reads using MiXCR and keeps one entry per CDR3 protein. This sample has around 740,000 distinct CDR3 sequences, with less than 40% found just once. The sample comprised PBMCs. Receptors originate from a human donor in good health (CMV status not recorded). Some clones in this sample may be carry-over from other donors' samples. The CDR3 runs from the conserved cysteine through the conserved F or W. A D gene is named only where the DNA matches it firmly. Clone size is not always given. Where it is, it says once, few, many or a class for expanded clones.

v_call,d_call,clone_size,j_call,cdr3_aa,cdr3_nt
TRBV11-2,TRBD2,many,TRBJ2-1,CASSLAGLAGNEQFF,TGTGCCAGCAGCTTAGCGGGACTAGCGGGTAATGAGCAGTTCTTC
TRBV5-4,.,few,TRBJ2-2,CASSPTLQGSNTGELFF,TGTGCCAGCAGCCCTACGTTGCAGGGCTCGAACACCGGGGAGCTGTTTTTT
TRBV7-6,.,few,TRBJ1-1,CASSLVGGVGEAFF,TGTGCCAGCAGCTTAGTTGGGGGTGTGGGAGAAGCTTTCTTT
TRBV4-1,.,.,TRBJ1-6,CSSSQDSLPEDDELLHF,TGCTCCAGCAGCCAGGACAGTCTTCCAGAAGACGATGAACTCCTCCACTTT
TRBV7-6,TRBD2,.,TRBJ2-1,CASSVVSGTNEQFF,TGTGCCAGCAGCGTCGTGAGCGGGACGAATGAGCAGTTCTTC
TRBV12-3/TRBV12-4,.,many,TRBJ1-5,CASSLWGGSNQPQHF,TGTGCCAGCAGTTTGTGGGGGGGGAGCAATCAGCCCCAGCATTTT
TRBV7-2,.,many,TRBJ1-5,CASSSNTDQPQHF,TGTGCCAGCAGCTCGAACACCGATCAGCCCCAGCATTTT
TRBV24-1,TRBD1,.,TRBJ2-1,CATSALLGGQGTNEQFF,TGTGCCACCAGTGCCCTGCTGGGGGGACAGGGGACAAATGAGCAGTTCTTC
TRBV12-3/TRBV12-4,.,.,TRBJ1-4,CASARAPNEKLFF,TGTGCCAGCGCCCGGGCTCCTAATGAAAAACTGTTTTTT
TRBV9,.,.,TRBJ1-2,CASSNTRAGLQGPQRGYTF,TGTGCCAGCAGCAACACGAGGGCAGGACTACAGGGCCCGCAGAGAGGCTACACCTTC
TRBV28,.,many,TRBJ2-1,CASSPTLAANEQFF,TGTGCCAGCAGTCCAACTCTTGCCGCCAATGAGCAGTTCTTC
TRBV28,.,once,TRBJ2-4,CASTLKGGLNIQYF,TGTGCCAGCACATTGAAAGGGGGTTTGAACATTCAGTACTTC
TRBV7-2,.,.,TRBJ2-2,CASSPHPEENTGELFF,TGTGCCAGCAGCCCCCACCCCGAGGAGAACACCGGGGAGCTGTTTTTT
TRBV28,.,many,TRBJ1-4,CASSFPMDQTNEKLFF,TGTGCCAGCAGTTTCCCGATGGATCAGACTAATGAAAAACTGTTTTTT
TRBV7-9,.,.,TRBJ2-7,CASSLALAYEHYF,TGTGCCAGCAGCTTAGCGCTCGCCTACGAGCATTACTTC
TRBV6-6,.,few,TRBJ1-1,CASSAGAGILDTEAFF,TGTGCCAGCAGTGCCGGAGCAGGGATTTTGGACACTGAAGCTTTCTTT
TRBV4-1,.,once,TRBJ1-3,CASSQDSTIYF,TGTGCCAGCAGCCAAGATTCCACCATATATTTT